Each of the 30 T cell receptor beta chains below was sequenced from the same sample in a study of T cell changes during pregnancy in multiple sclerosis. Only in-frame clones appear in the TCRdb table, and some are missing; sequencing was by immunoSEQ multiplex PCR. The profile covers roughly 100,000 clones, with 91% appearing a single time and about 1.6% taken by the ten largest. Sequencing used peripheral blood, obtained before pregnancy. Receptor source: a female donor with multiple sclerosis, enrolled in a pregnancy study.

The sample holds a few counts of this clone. As DNA, the CDR3 is TGTGCCAGTAGTATAACAGGGCGGGCTGAAGCTTTCTTT. Translated, it gives CASSITGRAEAFF. The gene calls are TRBV19 and TRBJ1-1, with D maybe TRBD1 (6 bases). Germline-derived CDR1 and CDR2 are LNHDA and SQIVND (reference sequence). V dropped 2 bases and J dropped 6 bases, with 10 bases sitting between them. The length of the CDR3 is 13 residues. The whole variable domain, remainder taken from reference TRBV19 and TRBJ1-1, is DGGITQSPKYLFRKEGQNVTLSCEQNLNHDAMYWYRQDPGQGLRLIYYSQIVNDFQKGDIAEGYSVSREKKESFPLTVTSAQKNPTAFYLCASSITGRAEAFFGQGTRLTVV.

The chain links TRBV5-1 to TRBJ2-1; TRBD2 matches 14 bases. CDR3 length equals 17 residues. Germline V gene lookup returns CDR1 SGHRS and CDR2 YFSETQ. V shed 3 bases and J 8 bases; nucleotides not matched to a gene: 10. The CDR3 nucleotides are TGCGCCAGCAGCTCGACAGGGACTAGCGGGAGATTTGATGAGCAGTTCTTC. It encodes CASSSTGTSGRFDEQFF.

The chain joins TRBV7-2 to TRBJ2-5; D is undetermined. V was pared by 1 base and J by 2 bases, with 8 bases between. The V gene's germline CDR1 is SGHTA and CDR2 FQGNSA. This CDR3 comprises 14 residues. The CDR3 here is CASSLVMSQETQYF. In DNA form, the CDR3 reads TGTGCCAGCAGCTTAGTGATGAGTCAAGAGACCCAGTACTTC.

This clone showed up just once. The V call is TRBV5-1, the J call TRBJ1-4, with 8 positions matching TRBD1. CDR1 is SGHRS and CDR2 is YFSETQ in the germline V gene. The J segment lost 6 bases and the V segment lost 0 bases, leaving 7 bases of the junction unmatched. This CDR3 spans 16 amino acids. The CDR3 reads CASSLATGGSDEKLFF. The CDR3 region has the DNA TGCGCCAGCAGCTTGGCCACAGGGGGGTCGGATGAAAAACTGTTTTTT.

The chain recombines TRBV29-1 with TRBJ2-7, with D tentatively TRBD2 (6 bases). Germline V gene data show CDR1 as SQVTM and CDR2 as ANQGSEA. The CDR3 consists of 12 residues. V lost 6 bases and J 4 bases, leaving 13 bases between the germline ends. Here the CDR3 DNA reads TGCAGCGTCCCCCCTAGCGCGTACGAGCAGTACTTC. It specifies CSVPPSAYEQYF.

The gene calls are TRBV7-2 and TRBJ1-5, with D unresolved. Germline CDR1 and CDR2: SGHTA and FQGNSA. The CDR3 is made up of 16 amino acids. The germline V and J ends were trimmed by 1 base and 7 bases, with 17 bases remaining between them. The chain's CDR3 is CASSLERRSRGQPQHF. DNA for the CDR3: TGTGCCAGCAGCTTAGAGCGAAGGTCCCGCGGGCAGCCCCAGCATTTT. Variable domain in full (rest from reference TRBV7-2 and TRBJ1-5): GAGVSQSPSNKVTEKGKDVELRCDPISGHTALYWYRQSLGQGLEFLIYFQGNSAPDKSGLPSDRFSAERTGGSVSTLTIQRTQQEDSAVYLCASSLERRSRGQPQHFGDGTRLSIL.

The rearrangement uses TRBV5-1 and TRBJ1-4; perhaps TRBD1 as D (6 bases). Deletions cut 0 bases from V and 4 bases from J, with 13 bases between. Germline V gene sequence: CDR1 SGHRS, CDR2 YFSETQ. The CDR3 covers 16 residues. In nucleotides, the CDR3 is TGCGCCAGCAGCTTGGCCAAGACAGGAGTTAATGAAAAACTGTTTTTT. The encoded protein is CASSLAKTGVNEKLFF.

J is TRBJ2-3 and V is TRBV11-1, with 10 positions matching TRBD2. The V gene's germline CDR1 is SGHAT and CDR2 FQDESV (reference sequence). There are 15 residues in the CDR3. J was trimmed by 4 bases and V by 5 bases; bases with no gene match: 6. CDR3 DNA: TGTGCCAGCAGCGCAGCGGGGGGGCCCGCAGATACGCAGTATTTT. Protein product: CASSAAGGPADTQYF.

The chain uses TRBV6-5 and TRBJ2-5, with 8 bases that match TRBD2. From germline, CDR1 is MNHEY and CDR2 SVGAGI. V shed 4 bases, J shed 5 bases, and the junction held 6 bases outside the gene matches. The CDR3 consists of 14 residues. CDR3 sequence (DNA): TGTGCCAGCAGTTTGGGACTAGGGATGGAGACCCAGTACTTC. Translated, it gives CASSLGLGMETQYF.

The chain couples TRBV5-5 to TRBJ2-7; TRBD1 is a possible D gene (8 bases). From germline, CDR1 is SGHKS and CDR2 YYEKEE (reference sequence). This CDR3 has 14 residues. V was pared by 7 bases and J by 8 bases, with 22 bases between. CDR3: CASGLGQGLTQQYF. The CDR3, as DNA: TGTGCCAGCGGACTAGGACAGGGTCTGACCCAGCAGTACTTC.

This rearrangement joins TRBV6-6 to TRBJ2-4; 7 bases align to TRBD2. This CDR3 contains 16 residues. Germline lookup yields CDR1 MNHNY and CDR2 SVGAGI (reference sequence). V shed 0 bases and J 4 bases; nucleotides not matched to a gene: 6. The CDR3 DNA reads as TGTGCCAGCAGTTACTCTGGGCCGGGGGGTAAAAACATTCAGTACTTC. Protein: CASSYSGPGGKNIQYF.

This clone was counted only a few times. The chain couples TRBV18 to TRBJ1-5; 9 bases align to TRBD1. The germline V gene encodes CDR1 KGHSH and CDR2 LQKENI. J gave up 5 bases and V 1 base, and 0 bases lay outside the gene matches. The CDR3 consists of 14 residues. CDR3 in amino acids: CASSPRTGDQPQHF. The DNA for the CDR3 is TGTGCCAGCTCACCACGGACAGGGGATCAGCCCCAGCATTTT.

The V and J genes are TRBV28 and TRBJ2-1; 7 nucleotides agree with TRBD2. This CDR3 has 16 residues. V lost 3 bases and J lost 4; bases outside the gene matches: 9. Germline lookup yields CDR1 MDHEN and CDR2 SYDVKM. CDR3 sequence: CASSFLEGGRYNEQFF. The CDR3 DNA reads TGTGCCAGCAGTTTCTTGGAGGGAGGGCGGTACAATGAGCAGTTCTTC.

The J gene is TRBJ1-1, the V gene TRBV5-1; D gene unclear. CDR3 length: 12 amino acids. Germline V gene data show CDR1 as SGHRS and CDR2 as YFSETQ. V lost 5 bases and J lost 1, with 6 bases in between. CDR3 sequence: CASSRQNTEAFF. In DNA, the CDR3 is TGCGCCAGCAGTCGACAGAACACTGAAGCTTTCTTT.

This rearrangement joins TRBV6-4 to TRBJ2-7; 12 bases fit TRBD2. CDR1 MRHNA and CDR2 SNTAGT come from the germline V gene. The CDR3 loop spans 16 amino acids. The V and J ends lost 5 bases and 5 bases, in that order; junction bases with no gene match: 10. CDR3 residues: CASSKPRTSGINEQYF. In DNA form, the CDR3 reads TGTGCCAGCAGTAAACCTCGGACTAGCGGGATCAACGAGCAGTACTTC.

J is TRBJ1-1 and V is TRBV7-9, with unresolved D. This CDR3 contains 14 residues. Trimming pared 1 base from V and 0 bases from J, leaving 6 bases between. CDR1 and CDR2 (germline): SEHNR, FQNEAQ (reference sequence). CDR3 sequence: CASSLGTVNTEAFF. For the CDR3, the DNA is TGTGCCAGCAGCTTAGGCACAGTGAACACTGAAGCTTTCTTT.

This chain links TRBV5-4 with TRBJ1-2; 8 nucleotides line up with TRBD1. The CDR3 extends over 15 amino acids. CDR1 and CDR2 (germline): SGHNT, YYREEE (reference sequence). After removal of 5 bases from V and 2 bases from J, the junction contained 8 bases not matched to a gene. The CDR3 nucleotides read TGTGCCAGCAGGTCTACCCGGGACAGGAACTATGGCTACACCTTC. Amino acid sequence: CASRSTRDRNYGYTF.

CDR3 loop: CASSRTAFNYGYTF. The CDR3 DNA follows: TGTGCCAGCAGCAGGACAGCTTTTAACTATGGCTACACCTTC. The V call is TRBV7-2, the J call TRBJ1-2; D might be TRBD1 (6 bases). Germline CDR1 reads SGHTA; CDR2 reads FQGNSA. V lost 5 bases and J 1 base, leaving 11 bases between the germline ends. This CDR3 contains 14 residues.

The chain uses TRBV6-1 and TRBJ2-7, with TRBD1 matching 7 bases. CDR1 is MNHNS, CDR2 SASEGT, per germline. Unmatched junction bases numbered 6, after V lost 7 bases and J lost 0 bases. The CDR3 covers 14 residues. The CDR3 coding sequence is TGTGCCAGCACTCTGGGGACAGTCTCCTACGAGCAGTACTTC. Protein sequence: CASTLGTVSYEQYF.

This CDR3 reads CAISDRGNPLASGNTIYF. The CDR3 DNA reads as TGTGCCATCAGTGATCGGGGTAATCCGTTGGCCTCTGGAAACACCATATATTTT. V gene TRBV10-3 combines with J gene TRBJ1-3; D is uncertain. In germline, CDR1 is ENHRY, CDR2 SYGVKD. The CDR3 covers 18 residues. Trimming cost V 3 bases and J 0 bases, with 18 bases left between them.

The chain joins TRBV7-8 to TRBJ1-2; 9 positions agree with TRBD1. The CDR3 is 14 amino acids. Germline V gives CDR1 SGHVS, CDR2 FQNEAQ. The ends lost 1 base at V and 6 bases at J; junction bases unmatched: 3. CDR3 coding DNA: TGTGCCAGCAGCTTAGGGACAGGGGAACATGGCTACACCTTC. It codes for CASSLGTGEHGYTF.

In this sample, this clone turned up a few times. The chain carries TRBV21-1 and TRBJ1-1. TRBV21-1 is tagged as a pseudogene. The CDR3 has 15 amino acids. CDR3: CASSKVTKRNTEAFF. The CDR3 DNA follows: TGTGCCAGCAGCAAAGTGACTAAGAGGAACACTGAAGCTTTCTTT.

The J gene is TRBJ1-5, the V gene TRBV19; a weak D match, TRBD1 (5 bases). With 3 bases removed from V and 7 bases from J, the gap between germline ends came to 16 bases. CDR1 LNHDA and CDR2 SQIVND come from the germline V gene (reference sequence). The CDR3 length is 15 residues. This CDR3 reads CASSMGSPRGQPQHF. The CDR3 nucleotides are TGTGCCAGTAGTATGGGGTCTCCTCGGGGGCAGCCCCAGCATTTT.

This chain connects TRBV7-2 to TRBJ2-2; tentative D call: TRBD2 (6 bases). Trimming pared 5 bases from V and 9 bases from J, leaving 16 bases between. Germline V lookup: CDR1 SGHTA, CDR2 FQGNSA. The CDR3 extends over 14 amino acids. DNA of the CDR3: TGTGCCAGCAGCCGACTAGGCCTCCTCCGGGAGCTGTTTTTT. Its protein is CASSRLGLLRELFF.

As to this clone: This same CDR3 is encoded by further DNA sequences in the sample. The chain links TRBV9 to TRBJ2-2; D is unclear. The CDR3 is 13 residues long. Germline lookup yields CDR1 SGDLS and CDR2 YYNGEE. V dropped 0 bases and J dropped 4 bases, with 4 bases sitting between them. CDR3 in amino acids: CASSVALTGELFF. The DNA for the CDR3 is TGTGCCAGCAGCGTAGCCCTCACCGGGGAGCTGTTTTTT.

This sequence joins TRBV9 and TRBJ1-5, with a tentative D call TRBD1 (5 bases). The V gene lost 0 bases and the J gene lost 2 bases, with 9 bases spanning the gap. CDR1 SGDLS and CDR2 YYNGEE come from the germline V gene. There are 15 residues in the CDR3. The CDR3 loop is CASSVGARGNQPQHF. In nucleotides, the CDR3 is TGTGCCAGCAGCGTAGGAGCCAGGGGCAATCAGCCCCAGCATTTT.

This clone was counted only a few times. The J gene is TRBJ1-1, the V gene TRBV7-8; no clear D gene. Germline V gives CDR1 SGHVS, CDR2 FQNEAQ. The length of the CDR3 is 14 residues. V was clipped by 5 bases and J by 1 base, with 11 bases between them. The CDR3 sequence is CASSARVENTEAFF. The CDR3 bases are TGTGCCAGCAGCGCCCGGGTGGAGAACACTGAAGCTTTCTTT.

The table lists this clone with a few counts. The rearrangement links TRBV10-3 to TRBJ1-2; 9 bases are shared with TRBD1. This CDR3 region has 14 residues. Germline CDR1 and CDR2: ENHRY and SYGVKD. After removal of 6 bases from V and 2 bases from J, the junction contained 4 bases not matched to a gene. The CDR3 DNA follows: TGTGCCATCAGCGGGGACAGGGTGAACTATGGCTACACCTTC. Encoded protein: CAISGDRVNYGYTF.

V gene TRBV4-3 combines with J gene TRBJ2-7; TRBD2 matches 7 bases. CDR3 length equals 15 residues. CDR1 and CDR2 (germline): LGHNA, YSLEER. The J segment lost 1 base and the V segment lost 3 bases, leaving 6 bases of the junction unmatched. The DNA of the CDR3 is TGCGCCAGCAGCCAGGGAGCCGGGGGGTCCTACGAGCAGTACTTC. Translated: CASSQGAGGSYEQYF.

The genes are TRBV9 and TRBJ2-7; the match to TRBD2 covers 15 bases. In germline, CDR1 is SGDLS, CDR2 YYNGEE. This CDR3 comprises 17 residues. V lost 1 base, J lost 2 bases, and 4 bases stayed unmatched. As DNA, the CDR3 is TGTGCCAGCAGCGTATCCGGGACTAGCGGGGGGCCCTACGAGCAGTACTTC. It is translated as CASSVSGTSGGPYEQYF.